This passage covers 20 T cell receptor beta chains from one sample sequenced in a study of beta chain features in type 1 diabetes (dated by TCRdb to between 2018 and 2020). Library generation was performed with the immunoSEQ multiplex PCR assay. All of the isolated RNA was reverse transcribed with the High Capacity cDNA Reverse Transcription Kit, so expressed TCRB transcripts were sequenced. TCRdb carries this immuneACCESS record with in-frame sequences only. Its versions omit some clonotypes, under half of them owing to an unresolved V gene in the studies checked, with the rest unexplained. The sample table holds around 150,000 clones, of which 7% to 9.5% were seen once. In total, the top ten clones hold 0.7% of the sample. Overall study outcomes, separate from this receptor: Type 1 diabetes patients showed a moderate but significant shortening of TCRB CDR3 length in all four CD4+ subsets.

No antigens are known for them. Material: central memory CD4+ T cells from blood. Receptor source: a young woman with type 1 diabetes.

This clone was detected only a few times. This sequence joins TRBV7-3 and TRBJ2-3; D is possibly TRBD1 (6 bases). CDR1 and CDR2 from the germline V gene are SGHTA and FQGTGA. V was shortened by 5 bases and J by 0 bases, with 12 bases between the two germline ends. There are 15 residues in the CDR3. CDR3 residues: CASSPGAASTDTQYF. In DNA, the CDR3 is TGTGCCAGCAGCCCAGGGGCCGCTAGCACAGATACGCAGTATTTT.

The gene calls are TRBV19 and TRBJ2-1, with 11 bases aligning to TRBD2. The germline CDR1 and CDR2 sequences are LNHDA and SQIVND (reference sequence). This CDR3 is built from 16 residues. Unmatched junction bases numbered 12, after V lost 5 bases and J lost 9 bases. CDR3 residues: CASSQPGLAVSGEQFF. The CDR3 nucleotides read TGTGCCAGTAGTCAACCGGGACTAGCGGTATCGGGTGAGCAGTTCTTC. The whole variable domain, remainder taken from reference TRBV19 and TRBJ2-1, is DGGITQSPKYLFRKEGQNVTLSCEQNLNHDAMYWYRQDPGQGLRLIYYSQIVNDFQKGDIAEGYSVSREKKESFPLTVTSAQKNPTAFYLCASSQPGLAVSGEQFFGPGTRLTVL.

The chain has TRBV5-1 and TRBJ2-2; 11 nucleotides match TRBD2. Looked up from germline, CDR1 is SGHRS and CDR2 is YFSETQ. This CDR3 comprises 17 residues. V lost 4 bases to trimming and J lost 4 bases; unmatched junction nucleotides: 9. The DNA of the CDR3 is TGCGCCAGCAGCCCGGAACTAGCGGGAGTAGGCACCGGGGAGCTGTTTTTT. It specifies CASSPELAGVGTGELFF. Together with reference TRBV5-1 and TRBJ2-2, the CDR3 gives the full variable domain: KAGVTQTPRYLIKTRGQQVTLSCSPISGHRSVSWYQQTPGQGLQFLFEYFSETQRNKGNFPGRFSGRQFSNSRSEMNVSTLELGDSALYLCASSPELAGVGTGELFFGEGSRLTVL.

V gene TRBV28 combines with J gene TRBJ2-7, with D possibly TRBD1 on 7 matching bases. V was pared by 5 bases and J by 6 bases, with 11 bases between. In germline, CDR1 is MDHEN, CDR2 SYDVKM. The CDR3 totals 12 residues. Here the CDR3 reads CASSAQGGEQYF. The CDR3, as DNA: TGTGCCAGCAGTGCGCAGGGGGGCGAGCAGTACTTC.

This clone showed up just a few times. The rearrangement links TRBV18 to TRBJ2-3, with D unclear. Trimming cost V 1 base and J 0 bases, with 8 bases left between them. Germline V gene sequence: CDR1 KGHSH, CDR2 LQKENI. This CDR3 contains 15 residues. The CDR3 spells CASSPLGDSTDTQYF. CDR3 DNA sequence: TGTGCCAGCTCACCACTTGGAGATAGCACAGATACGCAGTATTTT.

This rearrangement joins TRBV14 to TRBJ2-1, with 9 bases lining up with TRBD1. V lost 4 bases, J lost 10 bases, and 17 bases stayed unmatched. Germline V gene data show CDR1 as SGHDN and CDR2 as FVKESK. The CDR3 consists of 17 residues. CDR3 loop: CASSPLVGTGPTSEQFF. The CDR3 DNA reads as TGTGCCAGCAGCCCTTTGGTGGGGACAGGGCCGACTAGCGAGCAGTTCTTC.

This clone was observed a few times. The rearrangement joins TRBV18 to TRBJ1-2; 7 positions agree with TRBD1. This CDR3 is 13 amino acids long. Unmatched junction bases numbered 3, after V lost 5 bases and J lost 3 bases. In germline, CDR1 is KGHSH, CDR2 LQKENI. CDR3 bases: TGTGCCAGCTCATCTGACAGGGACTATGGCTACACCTTC. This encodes CASSSDRDYGYTF.

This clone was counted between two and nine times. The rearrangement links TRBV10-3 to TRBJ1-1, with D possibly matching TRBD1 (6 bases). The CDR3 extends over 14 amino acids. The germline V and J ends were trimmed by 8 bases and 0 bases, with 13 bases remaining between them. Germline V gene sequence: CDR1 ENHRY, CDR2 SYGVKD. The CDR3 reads CAIRRTELNTEAFF. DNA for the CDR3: TGTGCCATCCGTCGGACAGAATTGAACACTGAAGCTTTCTTT.

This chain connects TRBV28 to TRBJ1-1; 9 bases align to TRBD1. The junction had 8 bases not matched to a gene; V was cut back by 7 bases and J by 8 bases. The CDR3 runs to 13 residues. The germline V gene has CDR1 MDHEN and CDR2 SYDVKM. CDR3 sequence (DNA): TGTGCCAGCAATACCGACAGGGGGTTGGAAGCTTTCTTT. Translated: CASNTDRGLEAFF.

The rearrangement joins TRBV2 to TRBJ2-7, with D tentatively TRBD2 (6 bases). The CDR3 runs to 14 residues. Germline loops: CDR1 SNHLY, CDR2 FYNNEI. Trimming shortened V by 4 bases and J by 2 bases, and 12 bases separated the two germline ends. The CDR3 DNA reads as TGTGCCAGCAGTGGACTGGCGGGACCCTACGAGCAGTACTTC. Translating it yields CASSGLAGPYEQYF.

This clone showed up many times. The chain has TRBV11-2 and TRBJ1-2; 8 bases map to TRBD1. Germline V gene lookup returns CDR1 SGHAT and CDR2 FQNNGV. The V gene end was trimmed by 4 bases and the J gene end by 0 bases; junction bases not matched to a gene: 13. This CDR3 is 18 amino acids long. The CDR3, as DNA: TGTGCCAGCAGCTCCCTCCGGGACAGGACGATGACTAACTATGGCTACACCTTC. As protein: CASSSLRDRTMTNYGYTF.

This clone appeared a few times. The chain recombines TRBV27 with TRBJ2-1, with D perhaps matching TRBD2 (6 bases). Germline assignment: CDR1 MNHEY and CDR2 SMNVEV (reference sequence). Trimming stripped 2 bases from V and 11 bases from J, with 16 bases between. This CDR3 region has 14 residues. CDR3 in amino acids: CASSLERTGDKQFF. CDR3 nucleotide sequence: TGTGCCAGCAGTTTAGAGAGGACGGGGGATAAGCAGTTCTTC.

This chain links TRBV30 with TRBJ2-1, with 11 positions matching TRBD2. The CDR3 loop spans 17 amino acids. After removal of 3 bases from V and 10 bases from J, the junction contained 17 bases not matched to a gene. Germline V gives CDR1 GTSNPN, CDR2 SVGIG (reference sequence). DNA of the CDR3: TGTGCCTGGAGAGCTCGAATCATTAGCGGGAGGGCCAGGGAGCAGTTCTTC. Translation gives CAWRARIISGRAREQFF.

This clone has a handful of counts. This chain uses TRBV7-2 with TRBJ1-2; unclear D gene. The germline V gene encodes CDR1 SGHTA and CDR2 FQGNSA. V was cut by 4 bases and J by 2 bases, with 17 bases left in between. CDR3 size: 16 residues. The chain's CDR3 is CASSSSVTAQNYGYTF. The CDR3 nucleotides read TGTGCCAGCAGCTCATCTGTCACAGCCCAGAACTATGGCTACACCTTC.

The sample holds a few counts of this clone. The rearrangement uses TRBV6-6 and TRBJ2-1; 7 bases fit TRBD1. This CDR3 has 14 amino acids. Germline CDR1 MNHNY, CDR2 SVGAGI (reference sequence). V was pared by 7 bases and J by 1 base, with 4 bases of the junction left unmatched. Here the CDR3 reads CASTLGQSYNEQFF. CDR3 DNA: TGTGCCAGCACCTTGGGACAGTCCTACAATGAGCAGTTCTTC.

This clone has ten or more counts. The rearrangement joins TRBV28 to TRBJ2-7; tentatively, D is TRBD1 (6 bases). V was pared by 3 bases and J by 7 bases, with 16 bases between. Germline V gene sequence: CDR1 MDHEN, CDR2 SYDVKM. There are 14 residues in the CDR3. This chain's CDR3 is CASSFQGPVEEQYF. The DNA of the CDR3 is TGTGCCAGCAGTTTCCAGGGGCCGGTGGAGGAGCAGTACTTC. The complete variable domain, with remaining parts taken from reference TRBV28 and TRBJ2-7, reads DVKVTQSSRYLVKRTGEKVFLECVQDMDHENMFWYRQDPGLGLRLIYFSYDVKMKEKGDIPEGYSVSREKKERFSLILESASTNQTSMYLCASSFQGPVEEQYFGPGTRLTVT.

CDR3 protein: CASSLVSADQPQHF. The CDR3 nucleotides are TGCGCCAGCAGCTTGGTCAGTGCAGATCAGCCCCAGCATTTT. This chain uses TRBV5-1 with TRBJ1-5; D not certain. The CDR3 consists of 14 residues. Germline loops: CDR1 SGHRS, CDR2 YFSETQ. Trimming left V 0 bases short and J 5 bases short, with 9 bases between.

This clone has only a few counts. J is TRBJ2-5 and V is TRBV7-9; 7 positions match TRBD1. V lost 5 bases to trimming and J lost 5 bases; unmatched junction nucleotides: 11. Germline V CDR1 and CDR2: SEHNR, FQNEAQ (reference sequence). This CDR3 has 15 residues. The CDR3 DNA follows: TGTGCCAGCAGCCCTCGACAGGGTGTGAGGGAGACCCAGTACTTC. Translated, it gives CASSPRQGVRETQYF.

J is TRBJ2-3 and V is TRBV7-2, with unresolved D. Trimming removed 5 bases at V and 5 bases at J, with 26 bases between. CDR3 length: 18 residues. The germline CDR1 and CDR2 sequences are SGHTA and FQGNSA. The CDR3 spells CASSIFPASKFARDTQYF. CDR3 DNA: TGTGCCAGCAGCATATTCCCCGCAAGCAAATTCGCTCGAGATACGCAGTATTTT.

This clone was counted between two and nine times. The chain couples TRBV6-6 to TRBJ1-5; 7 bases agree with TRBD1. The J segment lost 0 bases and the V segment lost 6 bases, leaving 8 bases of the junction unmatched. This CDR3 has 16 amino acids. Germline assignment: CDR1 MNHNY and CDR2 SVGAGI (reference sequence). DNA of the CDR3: TGTGCCAGCAGACTGGGACAGATATTTAGCAATCAGCCCCAGCATTTT. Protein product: CASRLGQIFSNQPQHF.